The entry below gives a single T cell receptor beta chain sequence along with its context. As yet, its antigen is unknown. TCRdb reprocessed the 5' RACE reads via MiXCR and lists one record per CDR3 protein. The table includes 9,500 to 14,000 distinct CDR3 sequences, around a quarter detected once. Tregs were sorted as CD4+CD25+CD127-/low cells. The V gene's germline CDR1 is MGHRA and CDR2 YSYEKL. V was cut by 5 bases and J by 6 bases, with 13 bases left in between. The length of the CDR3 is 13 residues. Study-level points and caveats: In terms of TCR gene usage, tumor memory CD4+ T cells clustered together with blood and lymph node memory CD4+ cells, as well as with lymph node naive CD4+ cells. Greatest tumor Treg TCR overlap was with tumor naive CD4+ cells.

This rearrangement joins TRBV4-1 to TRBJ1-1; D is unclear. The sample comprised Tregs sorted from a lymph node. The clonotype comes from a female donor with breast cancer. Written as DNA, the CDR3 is TGCGCCAGCAGCGCACGAGGTCGCCCTGAAGCTTTCTTT. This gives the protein CASSARGRPEAFF.